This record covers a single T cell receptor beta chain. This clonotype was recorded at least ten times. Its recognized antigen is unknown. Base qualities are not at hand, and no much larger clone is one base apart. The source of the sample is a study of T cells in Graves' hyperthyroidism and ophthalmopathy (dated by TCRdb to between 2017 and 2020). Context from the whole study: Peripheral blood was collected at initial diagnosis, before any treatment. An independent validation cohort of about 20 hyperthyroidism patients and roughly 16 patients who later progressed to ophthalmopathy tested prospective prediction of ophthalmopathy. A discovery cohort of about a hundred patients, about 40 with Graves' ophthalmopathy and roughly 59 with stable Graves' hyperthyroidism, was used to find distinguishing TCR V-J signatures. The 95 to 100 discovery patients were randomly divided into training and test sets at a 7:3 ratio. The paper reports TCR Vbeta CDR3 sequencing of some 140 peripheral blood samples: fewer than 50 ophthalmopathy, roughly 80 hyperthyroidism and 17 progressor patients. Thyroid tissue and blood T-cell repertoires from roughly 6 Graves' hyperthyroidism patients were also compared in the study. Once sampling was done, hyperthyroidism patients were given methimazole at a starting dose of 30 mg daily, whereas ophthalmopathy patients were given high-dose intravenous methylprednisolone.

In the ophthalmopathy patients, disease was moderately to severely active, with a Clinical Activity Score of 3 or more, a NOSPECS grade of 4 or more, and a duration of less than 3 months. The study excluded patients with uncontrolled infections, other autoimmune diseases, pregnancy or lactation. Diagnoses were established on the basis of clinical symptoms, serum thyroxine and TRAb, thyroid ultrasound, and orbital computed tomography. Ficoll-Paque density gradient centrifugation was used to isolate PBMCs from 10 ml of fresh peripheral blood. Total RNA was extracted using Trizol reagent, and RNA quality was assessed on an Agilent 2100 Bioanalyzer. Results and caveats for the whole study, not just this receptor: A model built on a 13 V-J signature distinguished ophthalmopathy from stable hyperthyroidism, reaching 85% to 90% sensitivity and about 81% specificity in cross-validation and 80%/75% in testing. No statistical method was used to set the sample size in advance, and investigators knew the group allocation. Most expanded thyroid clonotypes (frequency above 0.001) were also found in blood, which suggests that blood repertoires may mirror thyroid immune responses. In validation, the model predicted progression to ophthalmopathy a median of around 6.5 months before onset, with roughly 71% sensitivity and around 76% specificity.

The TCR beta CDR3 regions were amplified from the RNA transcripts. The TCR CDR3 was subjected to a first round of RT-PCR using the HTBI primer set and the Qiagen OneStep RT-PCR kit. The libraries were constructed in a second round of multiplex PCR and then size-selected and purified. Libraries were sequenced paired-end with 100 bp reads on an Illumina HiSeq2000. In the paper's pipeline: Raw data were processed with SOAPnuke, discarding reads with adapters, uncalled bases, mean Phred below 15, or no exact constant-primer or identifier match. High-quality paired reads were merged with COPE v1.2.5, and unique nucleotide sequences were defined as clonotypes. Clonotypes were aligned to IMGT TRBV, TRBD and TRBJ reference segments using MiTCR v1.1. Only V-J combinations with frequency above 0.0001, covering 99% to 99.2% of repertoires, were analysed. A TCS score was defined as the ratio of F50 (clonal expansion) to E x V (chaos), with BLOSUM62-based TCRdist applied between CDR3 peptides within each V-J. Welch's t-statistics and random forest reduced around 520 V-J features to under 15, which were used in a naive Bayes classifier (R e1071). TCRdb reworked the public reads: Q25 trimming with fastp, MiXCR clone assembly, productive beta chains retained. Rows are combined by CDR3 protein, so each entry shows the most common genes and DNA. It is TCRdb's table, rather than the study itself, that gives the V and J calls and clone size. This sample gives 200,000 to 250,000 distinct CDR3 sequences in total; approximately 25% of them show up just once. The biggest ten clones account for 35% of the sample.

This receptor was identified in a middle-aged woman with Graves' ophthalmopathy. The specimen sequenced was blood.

DNA sequence: TGTGCCAGTAGTATGGGGGGACAGCTTAAGATCACTGAAGCTTTCTTT. It codes for CASSMGGQLKITEAFF. The sequence joins TRBV19 to TRBJ1-1; 7 bases in the junction line up with TRBD1. The CDR1 and CDR2 encoded by the germline V gene (reference sequence) are LNHDA and SQIVND. Trimming leaves V shorter by 3 bases and J shorter by 4 bases, with the junction holding 11 bases beyond the gene matches. There are 16 amino acids in the CDR3, from cysteine to phenylalanine inclusive. The entry retains the CDR3 DNA only, 48 bases that are in frame from base 1.